Presented here are 19 T cell receptor beta chains from one specimen sequenced in a study of T cells in Graves' hyperthyroidism and ophthalmopathy. Regions amplified from RNA transcripts were the TCR beta CDR3 regions. Researchers ran a first-round RT-PCR on the TCR CDR3 using the HTBI primer set. TCRdb ran MiXCR on the multiplex PCR reads and lists one entry per CDR3 protein. Among 350,000 to 450,000 distinct CDR3 sequences listed, 17% were seen once. The sequenced material came from blood. Receptors were obtained from a woman in her thirties with Graves' hyperthyroidism that later progressed to Graves' ophthalmopathy.

The CDR3 sequence: CATASTGTEAFF. The CDR3 region has the DNA TGTGCCACAGCATCAACGGGGACTGAAGCTTTCTTT. The chain combines TRBV12-3 or TRBV12-4 with TRBJ1-1; D is undetermined. The CDR3 is 12 residues long. The germline V and J ends were trimmed by 10 bases and 5 bases, with 14 bases remaining between them.

This clonotype was observed at least ten times. This sequence joins TRBV5-1 and TRBJ1-1; possibly TRBD1 for D (6 bases). V dropped 4 bases and J dropped 5 bases, with 12 bases sitting between them. CDR1 and CDR2 from the germline V gene are SGHRS and YFSETQ. This CDR3 contains 13 residues. CDR3 in amino acids: CASSGIQGTEAFF. As DNA, the CDR3 is TGCGCCAGCAGCGGGATTCAGGGGACTGAAGCTTTCTTT.

This clonotype has ten or more counts. This chain links TRBV27 with TRBJ1-5, with 10 bases identical to TRBD1. With 5 bases clipped from V and 7 bases from J, the junction kept 11 bases outside the gene matches. Germline V lookup: CDR1 MNHEY, CDR2 SMNVEV (reference sequence). This CDR3 spans 16 amino acids. The CDR3 DNA is TGTGCCAGCAGTCCTACGGGACAGGGGCATGGACAGCCCCAGCATTTT. Amino acid sequence: CASSPTGQGHGQPQHF.

The genes are TRBV27 and TRBJ2-1; 9 bases are a match to TRBD2. The CDR3 length is 15 residues. V was pared by 6 bases and J by 6 bases, with 9 bases of the junction left unmatched. The germline V gene has CDR1 MNHEY and CDR2 SMNVEV (reference sequence). The CDR3 DNA reads as TGTGCCAGCAGCCCAGGGGCTAGCGGGACCAATGAGCAGTTCTTC. This sequence encodes CASSPGASGTNEQFF.

The genes are TRBV27 and TRBJ2-7, with D perhaps matching TRBD2 (5 bases). The CDR3 sequence is 15 residues long. Looked up from germline, CDR1 is MNHEY and CDR2 is SMNVEV (reference sequence). The germline V and J ends were trimmed by 2 bases and 4 bases, with 15 bases remaining between them. DNA of the CDR3: TGTGCCAGCAGTTTAAGGCCGGGATCCTTTTACGAGCAGTACGTC. Protein product: CASSLRPGSFYEQYV.

The rearrangement uses TRBV5-1 and TRBJ1-1; D call uncertain. Trimming took off 4 bases at V and 0 bases at J, with 13 bases between the two ends. The CDR3 sequence is 15 residues long. Germline V gene data show CDR1 as SGHRS and CDR2 as YFSETQ. DNA for the CDR3: TGCGCCAGCAGCGAAGAAGAGGAAGTGAACACTGAAGCTTTCTTT. It yields the protein CASSEEEEVNTEAFF. Based on the CDR3 plus reference TRBV5-1 and TRBJ1-1, the full variable domain is KAGVTQTPRYLIKTRGQQVTLSCSPISGHRSVSWYQQTPGQGLQFLFEYFSETQRNKGNFPGRFSGRQFSNSRSEMNVSTLELGDSALYLCASSEEEEVNTEAFFGQGTRLTVV.

The table lists this clonotype with a few counts. The chain's CDR3 is CASSTDILGYSNQPQHF. The CDR3 region has the DNA TGTGCCAGTAGTACGGACATTCTGGGGTATAGCAATCAGCCCCAGCATTTT. The chain is built from TRBV19 and TRBJ1-5, with a possible D match to TRBD1 (5 bases). This CDR3 comprises 17 residues. CDR1 and CDR2 (germline): LNHDA, SQIVND (reference sequence). V was shortened by 4 bases and J by 0 bases, with 16 bases between the two germline ends.

This clonotype has a handful of counts. This chain's CDR3 is CASSLTPEETQYF. DNA of the CDR3: TGTGCCAGCAGCTTAACCCCAGAAGAGACCCAGTACTTC. The V call is TRBV7-9, the J call TRBJ2-5; no clear D. Germline V gene lookup returns CDR1 SEHNR and CDR2 FQNEAQ (reference sequence). With 2 bases removed from V and 3 bases from J, the gap between germline ends came to 7 bases. This CDR3 contains 13 residues. The entire variable domain, with the rest obtained from reference TRBV7-9 and TRBJ2-5, is as follows: DTGVSQNPRHKITKRGQNVTFRCDPISEHNRLYWYRQTLGQGPEFLTYFQNEAQLEKSRLLSDRFSAERPKGSFSTLEIQRTEQGDSAMYLCASSLTPEETQYFGPGTRLLVL.

This clonotype showed up many times. V and J are TRBV19 and TRBJ1-1; D perhaps matches TRBD1 (5 bases). The CDR3 has 13 residues. Germline CDR1 reads LNHDA; CDR2 reads SQIVND (reference sequence). Trimming took 8 bases from V and 3 from J, leaving 13 bases between them. CDR3 DNA sequence: TGTGCCAGTGGGGGAGTGGATTACACTGAAGCTTTCTTT. As protein: CASGGVDYTEAFF. Full variable domain (missing parts from reference TRBV19 and TRBJ1-1): DGGITQSPKYLFRKEGQNVTLSCEQNLNHDAMYWYRQDPGQGLRLIYYSQIVNDFQKGDIAEGYSVSREKKESFPLTVTSAQKNPTAFYLCASGGVDYTEAFFGQGTRLTVV.

This chain connects TRBV7-9 to TRBJ1-5; the D is unclear. Germline assignment: CDR1 SEHNR and CDR2 FQNEAQ (reference sequence). This CDR3 is built from 13 residues. The ends were cut back, 2 bases at V and 3 bases at J, with 5 bases in the middle. The chain's CDR3 is CASSLNDNQPQHF. The DNA for the CDR3 is TGTGCCAGCAGCTTAAATGACAATCAGCCCCAGCATTTT.

This clonotype was counted only a few times. CDR3 bases: TGCGCCAGCAGCTTGGATCCTAGCCTGAGCTCCTACAATGAGCAGTTCTTC. It codes for CASSLDPSLSSYNEQFF. The J gene is TRBJ2-1, the V gene TRBV5-1; the D gene is possibly TRBD2 (5 bases). The CDR3 is made up of 17 amino acids. Trimming cost V 0 bases and J 0 bases, with 13 bases left between them. The germline V gene has CDR1 SGHRS and CDR2 YFSETQ.

The chain carries TRBV18 and TRBJ2-3, with no clear D. CDR3 length: 13 amino acids. V dropped 2 bases and J dropped 2 bases, with 5 bases sitting between them. CDR1 and CDR2 from the germline V gene are KGHSH and LQKENI. Here the CDR3 DNA reads TGTGCCAGCTCACCATCGGCCACAGATACGCAGTATTTT. Protein: CASSPSATDTQYF.

The V and J genes are TRBV5-5 and TRBJ1-1; possibly TRBD1 for D (5 bases). Trimming took 0 bases from V and 8 from J, leaving 14 bases between them. CDR1 is SGHKS and CDR2 is YYEKEE in the germline V gene (reference sequence). The CDR3 is made up of 14 amino acids. In DNA, the CDR3 is TGTGCCAGCAGCTTGGATACTTATAGGGACGAAGCTTTCTTT. Translation: CASSLDTYRDEAFF. Together with reference TRBV5-5 and TRBJ1-1, the CDR3 gives the full variable domain: DAGVTQSPTHLIKTRGQQVTLRCSPISGHKSVSWYQQVLGQGPQFIFQYYEKEERGRGNFPDRFSARQFPNYSSELNVNALLLGDSALYLCASSLDTYRDEAFFGQGTRLTVV.

This clonotype was recorded many times. This chain links TRBV20-1 with TRBJ1-2; D is unresolved. This CDR3 has 15 residues. V was clipped by 0 bases and J by 0 bases, with 11 bases between them. Germline-derived CDR1 and CDR2 are DFQATT and SNEGSKA (reference sequence). CDR3 sequence: CSARERKATNYGYTF. DNA for the CDR3: TGCAGTGCTAGAGAGCGGAAAGCTACTAACTATGGCTACACCTTC.

V gene TRBV19 combines with J gene TRBJ2-7; D perhaps matches TRBD1 (5 bases). Germline V gene lookup returns CDR1 LNHDA and CDR2 SQIVND (reference sequence). This CDR3 has 16 residues. V dropped 3 bases and J dropped 5 bases, with 20 bases sitting between them. CDR3 loop: CASSMASGPDNDEQYF. CDR3 bases: TGTGCCAGTAGTATGGCATCCGGGCCGGACAATGACGAGCAGTACTTC. The entire variable domain, with the rest obtained from reference TRBV19 and TRBJ2-7, is as follows: DGGITQSPKYLFRKEGQNVTLSCEQNLNHDAMYWYRQDPGQGLRLIYYSQIVNDFQKGDIAEGYSVSREKKESFPLTVTSAQKNPTAFYLCASSMASGPDNDEQYFGPGTRLTVT.

This clonotype was recorded many times. This chain joins TRBV27 and TRBJ1-3; no clear D gene. This CDR3 is built from 15 residues. Germline V gives CDR1 MNHEY, CDR2 SMNVEV (reference sequence). The V end lost 2 bases, the J end lost 4 bases, and 12 bases lay between the germline ends. The CDR3 sequence: CASSLIYGSGNTIYF. The CDR3 nucleotides read TGTGCCAGCAGTTTAATCTATGGTTCGGGAAACACCATATATTTT.

At least ten counts were recorded for this clonotype. The J gene is TRBJ2-7, the V gene TRBV6-1; D not certain. V was trimmed by 3 bases and J by 2 bases, leaving 2 bases between them. Germline loops: CDR1 MNHNS, CDR2 SASEGT. CDR3 length equals 11 residues. The CDR3 region has the DNA TGTGCCAGCAGTGATCCCTACGAGCAGTACTTC. This sequence encodes CASSDPYEQYF.

The sample holds many counts of this clonotype. The genes are TRBV6-1 and TRBJ1-6, with D perhaps TRBD1 (6 bases). Germline lookup yields CDR1 MNHNS and CDR2 SASEGT. This CDR3 spans 14 amino acids. The V end lost 11 bases, the J end lost 6 bases, and 17 bases lay between the germline ends. As DNA, the CDR3 is TGTGCCTCGCGGCAGGGGACTCTTAATTCACCCCTCCACTTT. Translation: CASRQGTLNSPLHF.

The rearrangement links TRBV5-1 to TRBJ2-7; D uncertain. The germline CDR1 and CDR2 sequences are SGHRS and YFSETQ. The CDR3 loop spans 13 amino acids. Between the trimmed V and J ends, which lost 4 bases and 3 bases, there was a span of 11 bases. CDR3 region: CASSQSFGYEQYF. The CDR3 bases are TGCGCCAGCAGCCAATCGTTTGGCTACGAGCAGTACTTC.